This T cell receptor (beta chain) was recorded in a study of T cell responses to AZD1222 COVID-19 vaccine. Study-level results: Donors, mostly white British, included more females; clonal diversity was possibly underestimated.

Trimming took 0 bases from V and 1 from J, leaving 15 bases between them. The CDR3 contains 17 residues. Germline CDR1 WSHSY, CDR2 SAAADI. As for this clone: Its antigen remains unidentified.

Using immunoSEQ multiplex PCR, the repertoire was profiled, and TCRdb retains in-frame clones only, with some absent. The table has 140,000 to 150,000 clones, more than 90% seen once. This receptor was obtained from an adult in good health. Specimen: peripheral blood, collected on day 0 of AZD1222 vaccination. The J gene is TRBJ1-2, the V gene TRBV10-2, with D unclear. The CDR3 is CASSESSRPAGNYGYTF. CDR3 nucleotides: TGCGCCAGCAGTGAGTCGTCCCGGCCGGCGGGTAACTATGGCTACACCTTC.